A selection of T cell receptor beta chains follows, all from one sample in a study of T cell responses to AZD1222 COVID-19 vaccine. Sequencing was performed with immunoSEQ multiplex PCR; in TCRdb, only in-frame clones are kept and a portion is missing. This table holds roughly 130,000 clones, 80% to 90% found once. The sample in question was peripheral blood, obtained on day 0 of AZD1222 vaccination. The receptors here all came from an adult in good health. Each CDR3 is given with its conserved first and last residue. D genes are given only for firm matches.

d_gene: -
v_gene: TRBV14
j_gene: TRBJ2-3
CDR3aa: CASSHVPDTQYF
CDR3nt: TGTGCCAGCAGCCATGTTCCAGATACGCAGTATTTT

d_gene: -
v_gene: TRBV25-1
j_gene: TRBJ1-2
CDR3aa: CASSDSEGPDGYTF
CDR3nt: TGTGCCAGCAGTGATAGTGAGGGGCCGGATGGCTACACCTTC

d_gene: TRBD1
v_gene: TRBV19
j_gene: TRBJ1-6
CDR3aa: CASSPGTGGSPLHF
CDR3nt: TGTGCCAGTAGCCCCGGGACAGGGGGGTCACCCCTCCACTTT

d_gene: -
v_gene: TRBV12-3/TRBV12-4
j_gene: TRBJ2-1
CDR3aa: CASRDNEQFF
CDR3nt: TGTGCCAGCAGGGATAATGAGCAGTTCTTC

d_gene: -
v_gene: TRBV11-2
j_gene: TRBJ1-5
CDR3aa: CASSLIGGYNQPQHF
CDR3nt: TGTGCCAGCAGCTTGATTGGGGGGTACAATCAGCCCCAGCATTTT

d_gene: -
v_gene: TRBV6-5
j_gene: TRBJ2-7
CDR3aa: CASSSALLNEQYF
CDR3nt: TGTGCCAGCAGCTCGGCACTCCTAAACGAGCAGTACTTC

d_gene: TRBD2
v_gene: TRBV11-2
j_gene: TRBJ2-1
CDR3aa: CASSLGLADNEQFF
CDR3nt: TGTGCCAGCAGCTTAGGACTAGCAGACAATGAGCAGTTCTTC

d_gene: -
v_gene: TRBV24-1
j_gene: TRBJ1-2
CDR3aa: CATSSGYGYTF
CDR3nt: TGTGCCACCAGTTCCGGCTATGGCTACACCTTC

d_gene: -
v_gene: TRBV5-1
j_gene: TRBJ1-5
CDR3aa: CASSSEAGMVPQHF
CDR3nt: TGCGCCAGCAGCTCCGAGGCAGGGATGGTGCCCCAGCATTTT

d_gene: -
v_gene: TRBV6-5
j_gene: TRBJ1-3
CDR3aa: CASSYLGGDTIYF
CDR3nt: TGTGCCAGCAGTTACCTGGGGGGTGACACCATATATTTT

d_gene: TRBD1
v_gene: TRBV7-2
j_gene: TRBJ2-2
CDR3aa: CARSSRTGGLGGELFF
CDR3nt: TGTGCCAGAAGTAGCAGGACAGGGGGCTTAGGCGGGGAGCTGTTTTTT

d_gene: -
v_gene: TRBV15
j_gene: TRBJ1-1
CDR3aa: CATSRDKLRAFF
CDR3nt: TGTGCCACCAGCAGAGATAAGCTGCGGGCTTTCTTT

d_gene: -
v_gene: TRBV5-6
j_gene: TRBJ2-1
CDR3aa: CASTFGRVGPNEQFF
CDR3nt: TGTGCCAGCACCTTTGGGCGGGTCGGCCCCAATGAGCAGTTCTTC

d_gene: -
v_gene: TRBV18
j_gene: TRBJ1-5
CDR3aa: CASSPRGGPYSNQPQHF
CDR3nt: TGTGCCAGCTCACCAAGGGGGGGCCCGTATAGCAATCAGCCCCAGCATTTT

d_gene: -
v_gene: TRBV23-1
j_gene: TRBJ2-5
CDR3aa: CASGGRRSPKETQYF
CDR3nt: TGCGCCAGCGGGGGGAGACGTAGTCCGAAAGAGACCCAGTACTTC

d_gene: -
v_gene: TRBV7-2
j_gene: TRBJ1-1
CDR3aa: CASRGGLNTEAFF
CDR3nt: TGTGCCAGCAGGGGGGGATTGAACACTGAAGCTTTCTTT

d_gene: TRBD1
v_gene: TRBV5-1
j_gene: TRBJ1-4
CDR3aa: CASSLAEEGAGKLFF
CDR3nt: TGCGCCAGCAGCTTGGCCGAGGAGGGGGCGGGGAAACTGTTTTTT

d_gene: TRBD1
v_gene: TRBV24-1
j_gene: TRBJ2-7
CDR3aa: CATSDAPDRGYEQYF
CDR3nt: TGTGCCACCAGTGATGCCCCCGACAGGGGCTACGAGCAGTACTTC

d_gene: TRBD1
v_gene: TRBV2
j_gene: TRBJ1-5
CDR3aa: CASTGDRNQPQHF
CDR3nt: TGTGCCAGCACCGGGGACAGAAATCAGCCCCAGCATTTT

d_gene: -
v_gene: TRBV4-1
j_gene: TRBJ1-4
CDR3aa: CASSQDADSLNEKLFF
CDR3nt: TGCGCCAGCAGCCAAGACGCGGACAGCCTTAATGAAAAACTGTTTTTT

d_gene: -
v_gene: TRBV4-2
j_gene: TRBJ1-4
CDR3aa: CASSPPMLNEKLFF
CDR3nt: TGTGCCAGCAGTCCGCCGATGCTTAATGAAAAACTGTTTTTT

d_gene: -
v_gene: TRBV19
j_gene: TRBJ1-2
CDR3aa: CASSQQTNYGYTF
CDR3nt: TGTGCCAGTAGTCAACAGACAAACTATGGCTACACCTTC

d_gene: -
v_gene: TRBV19
j_gene: TRBJ2-5
CDR3aa: CASSIRGSETQYF
CDR3nt: TGTGCCAGTAGTATTCGGGGCTCAGAGACCCAGTACTTC

d_gene: -
v_gene: TRBV24-1
j_gene: TRBJ1-2
CDR3aa: CATSDTSPWGYTF
CDR3nt: TGTGCCACCAGTGATACAAGCCCTTGGGGCTACACCTTC

d_gene: -
v_gene: TRBV6-1
j_gene: TRBJ1-1
CDR3aa: CASSEALGNTEAFF
CDR3nt: TGTGCCAGCAGTGAAGCTCTAGGGAACACTGAAGCTTTCTTT

d_gene: -
v_gene: TRBV5-1
j_gene: TRBJ2-7
CDR3aa: CASSLGRQGGEQYF
CDR3nt: TGCGCCAGCAGCTTGGGGAGGCAGGGCGGGGAGCAGTACTTC